A selection of T cell receptor beta chains follows, all from one sample in a study of technical replicates of blood from a few donors. The protocol was immunoSEQ multiplex PCR, while the TCRdb copy is restricted to in-frame clones and leaves out a portion. The data show about 88,000 clones, 94% seen once. Sequences were obtained from T cells isolated from PBMCs. All receptors derive from a human donor in good health. CDR3s include the opening cysteine and the closing phenylalanine or tryptophan. A D gene is named only where the DNA matches it firmly. Some rows mark clone size as missing; the rest say once, few, many or name a class of expanded clone.

v_call	j_call	d_call	clone_size	cdr3_aa	cdr3_nt
TRBV5-1	TRBJ2-7	TRBD2	.	CASSWTLAGGTYEQYF	TGCGCCAGCAGCTGGACCCTAGCGGGGGGAACTTACGAGCAGTACTTC
TRBV2	TRBJ2-7	.	.	CASMLGQGSEQYF	TGTGCCAGCATGCTGGGGCAGGGGTCCGAGCAGTACTTC
TRBV7-2	TRBJ2-7	TRBD2	.	CASSFRFGGGSYEQYF	TGTGCCAGCAGCTTTAGATTCGGGGGAGGGTCCTACGAGCAGTACTTC
TRBV27	TRBJ2-7	.	.	CASSFRGWYEQYF	TGTGCCAGCAGTTTCAGGGGATGGTACGAGCAGTACTTC
TRBV9	TRBJ2-3	TRBD2	once	CASSVDPSGSFADTQYF	TGTGCCAGCAGCGTTGATCCTAGCGGGAGTTTTGCAGATACGCAGTATTTT
TRBV28	TRBJ2-3	TRBD1	.	CASSLNRGKLTDTQYF	TGTGCCAGCAGTTTAAACAGGGGGAAATTGACAGATACGCAGTATTTT
TRBV9	TRBJ1-2	TRBD1	.	CASSGMTGSYTF	TGTGCCAGCAGCGGGATGACAGGGAGCTACACCTTC
TRBV2	TRBJ2-7	TRBD1	.	CASSATGIFSYEQYF	TGTGCCAGCAGTGCGACAGGGATATTTTCCTACGAGCAGTACTTC
TRBV7-7	TRBJ2-5	TRBD2	once	CASSGGQRGEKTQYF	TGTGCTAGCAGCGGGGGCCAGCGGGGGGAGAAGACCCAGTACTTC
TRBV28	TRBJ2-7	TRBD1	.	CASRSGTGIYEQYF	TGTGCCAGCAGGTCCGGGACAGGGATCTACGAGCAGTACTTC
TRBV7-9	TRBJ1-2	.	.	CASSLYGQTNYGYTF	TGTGCCAGCAGCTTATACGGACAGACGAACTATGGCTACACCTTC
TRBV28	TRBJ2-2	TRBD2	.	CASSLSLAGLAGLYVTGELFF	TGTGCCAGCAGTTTATCTTTGGCGGGACTAGCGGGATTGTACGTCACCGGGGAGCTGTTTTTT
TRBV19	TRBJ2-1	TRBD2	.	CASNTGLAGNNEQFF	TGTGCCAGTAATACGGGACTAGCGGGAAACAATGAGCAGTTCTTC
TRBV19	TRBJ2-3	.	.	CASSFVQGAVSTDTQYF	TGTGCCAGTAGTTTCGTACAGGGAGCGGTCAGCACAGATACGCAGTATTTT
TRBV4-2	TRBJ1-3	.	.	CASSQEAHGSRLPAIYF	TGTGCCAGCAGCCAAGAAGCGCACGGTTCCCGCCTCCCGGCCATATATTTT
TRBV28	TRBJ2-7	.	.	CASSSTEFYEQYF	TGTGCCAGCAGTTCGACAGAATTCTACGAGCAGTACTTC
TRBV19	TRBJ1-2	.	.	CASSRAGENYGYTF	TGTGCCAGTAGTAGGGCAGGGGAGAACTATGGCTACACCTTC
TRBV11-3	TRBJ1-2	TRBD1	.	CASSFGQDLYGYTF	TGTGCCAGCAGCTTCGGACAGGACCTCTATGGCTACACCTTC
TRBV5-1	TRBJ2-2	TRBD1	.	CASSWSFAGGTGELFF	TGCGCCAGCAGCTGGTCCTTTGCAGGGGGCACCGGGGAGCTGTTTTTT
TRBV5-1	TRBJ2-7	TRBD1	.	CASSGEGQGLDEQYF	TGCGCCAGCAGCGGGGAGGGACAGGGCCTAGACGAGCAGTACTTC
TRBV13	TRBJ2-7	TRBD2	.	CASSPGAGGLGEQYF	TGTGCCAGCAGCCCAGGGGCGGGGGGGCTGGGGGAGCAGTACTTC
TRBV29-1	TRBJ2-7	TRBD2	.	CSVEDASGYSYEQYF	TGCAGCGTTGAAGATGCTAGCGGATACTCCTACGAGCAGTACTTC
TRBV6-5	TRBJ1-4	.	.	CASSFSWDSVPKLFF	TGTGCCAGCAGTTTTAGTTGGGACTCGGTTCCAAAACTGTTTTTT
TRBV5-4	TRBJ1-2	.	.	CASSLSRNYDGYTF	TGTGCCAGCAGCTTAAGTAGAAACTATGATGGCTACACCTTC
TRBV7-9	TRBJ1-3	.	.	CASSLARRMVTGNTIYF	TGTGCCAGCAGCTTAGCGCGGAGAATGGTAACTGGAAACACCATATATTTT
TRBV7-9	TRBJ2-7	TRBD1	.	CASSIGGYNEQYF	TGTGCCAGCAGCATAGGGGGCTACAACGAGCAGTACTTC
TRBV7-9	TRBJ1-1	.	.	CASSWRVETAFF	TGTGCCAGCAGCTGGCGGGTAGAGACAGCTTTCTTT
TRBV2	TRBJ2-4	.	.	CASRITHSEENIQYF	TGTGCCAGCAGAATCACCCACTCAGAGGAAAACATTCAGTACTTC
TRBV2	TRBJ1-1	.	.	CASSEDRVGSEAFF	TGTGCCAGCAGTGAAGACAGGGTTGGCTCTGAAGCTTTCTTT
TRBV11-2	TRBJ1-1	.	once	CASSSPGRPDTEAFF	TGTGCCAGCAGCTCCCCGGGGAGGCCGGACACTGAAGCTTTCTTT
TRBV5-1	TRBJ2-7	TRBD2	.	CASRPGTRTGEQYF	TGCGCCAGCAGGCCCGGGACTAGAACGGGCGAGCAGTACTTC
TRBV18	TRBJ2-7	TRBD1	.	CASSSGQGGSYEQYF	TGTGCCAGCTCATCGGGACAGGGCGGTTCCTACGAGCAGTACTTC
TRBV14	TRBJ2-7	.	.	CASSQASSYEQYF	TGTGCCAGCAGCCAAGCGAGCTCCTACGAGCAGTACTTC
TRBV14	TRBJ2-5	.	.	CASSQFQGRAETQYF	TGTGCCAGCAGCCAATTTCAGGGGAGGGCGGAGACCCAGTACTTC
TRBV11-3	TRBJ2-1	.	once	CASSLNSDYNEQFF	TGTGCCAGCAGCTTAAACTCTGACTACAATGAGCAGTTCTTC
TRBV6-1	TRBJ2-7	.	.	CASSDGAGPYEQYF	TGTGCCAGCAGTGATGGGGCAGGGCCCTACGAGCAGTACTTC
TRBV13	TRBJ2-2	.	few	CASSFRQPELFF	TGTGCCAGCAGCTTTAGACAGCCTGAGCTGTTTTTT
TRBV14	TRBJ2-7	.	.	CASSNYYEQYF	TGTGCCAGCAGCAATTACTACGAGCAGTACTTC
TRBV11-3	TRBJ2-5	.	.	CASSSGAVETQYF	TGTGCCAGCAGCTCAGGGGCGGTGGAGACCCAGTACTTC
TRBV11-1	TRBJ2-3	.	.	CASSLDARVTDTQYF	TGTGCCAGCAGCTTAGACGCCAGGGTCACAGATACGCAGTATTTT
TRBV7-9	TRBJ2-7	TRBD1	.	CASSSSPGTDGYEQYF	TGTGCCAGCAGCTCGTCCCCCGGGACAGATGGCTACGAGCAGTACTTC
TRBV30	TRBJ1-1	TRBD1	.	CAWHRGRAEEAFF	TGTGCCTGGCACAGGGGGAGGGCAGAGGAAGCTTTCTTT
TRBV19	TRBJ2-3	TRBD1	.	CASSRNRGPADTQYF	TGTGCCAGTAGTAGAAACAGGGGGCCCGCAGATACGCAGTATTTT